One TCR beta chain is described in this entry. What it recognizes is unknown. This sample is drawn from a study of T cell repertoires in cytomegalovirus infection. Study-level background: Well-studied HLA-B-restricted epitopes and recently identified HLA-C-restricted epitopes of CMV were both used in the study. The public TCR beta signatures pointed to both CMV infection and matching HLA type.

TCRdb re-called the reads through MiXCR, storing one row per CDR3 protein. The sample holds approximately 590,000 distinct CDR3 sequences, about 39% seen once. V was shortened by 5 bases and J by 3 bases, with 7 bases between the two germline ends. The CDR3 has 12 residues. General observations from the study: Identification of carriers of CMV plus the relevant HLA was performed using cumulative public TCR beta family frequency.

Sequences were derived from cultured PBMCs, sampled from culture after CMV antigen stimulation. This sequence was found in a human donor in good health (CMV status not recorded). Some clones in this sample may be carry-over from other donors' samples. The chain joins TRBV12-3 or TRBV12-4 to TRBJ1-1, with D tentatively TRBD1 (5 bases). Here the CDR3 DNA reads TGTGCCAGCAGTGCGGGGGACACTGAAGCTTTCTTT. It is translated as CASSAGDTEAFF.